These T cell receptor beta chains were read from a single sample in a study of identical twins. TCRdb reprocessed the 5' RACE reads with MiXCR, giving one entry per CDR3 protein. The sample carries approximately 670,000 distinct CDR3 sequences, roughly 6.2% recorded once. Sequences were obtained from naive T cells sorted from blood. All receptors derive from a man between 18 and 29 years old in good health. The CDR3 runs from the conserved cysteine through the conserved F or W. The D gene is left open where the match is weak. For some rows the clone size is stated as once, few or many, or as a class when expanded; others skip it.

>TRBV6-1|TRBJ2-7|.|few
TGTGCCAGCGACCAACCGGGACTCCCCTACGAGCAGTACTTC
CASDQPGLPYEQYF
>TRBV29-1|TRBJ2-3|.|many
TGCAGCGTTGGATTACTAAGAGCAGATACGCAGTATTTT
CSVGLLRADTQYF
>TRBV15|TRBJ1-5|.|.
TGTGCCACCTACGAGGGATCCAATCAGCCCCAGCATTTT
CATYEGSNQPQHF
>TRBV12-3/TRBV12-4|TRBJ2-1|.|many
TGTGCCAGCAGTTCCCCCGGCAATGAGCAGTTCTTC
CASSSPGNEQFF
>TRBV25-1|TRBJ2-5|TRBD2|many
TGTGCCAGCAGTGAAGGATTACTAGCGGACCAAGAGACCCAGTACTTC
CASSEGLLADQETQYF
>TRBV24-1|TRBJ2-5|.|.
TGTGCCACCAGTTCCACAGGGACCCAAGAGACCCAGTACTTC
CATSSTGTQETQYF
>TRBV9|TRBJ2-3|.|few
TGTGCCAGCAGCGTAGGTGGGGCCACGTCCACAGATACGCAGTATTTT
CASSVGGATSTDTQYF
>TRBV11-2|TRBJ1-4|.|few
TGTGCCAGCAGCTACCCGGGAGGCGAAAAACTGTTTTTT
CASSYPGGEKLFF
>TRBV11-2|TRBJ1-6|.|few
TGTGCCAGCAGCGAAGCACAGGGTCTGTATAATTCACCCCTCCACTTT
CASSEAQGLYNSPLHF
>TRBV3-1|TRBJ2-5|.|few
TGTGCCAGCAGCCACGACGGAACTAGGGTGACCCAGTACTTC
CASSHDGTRVTQYF
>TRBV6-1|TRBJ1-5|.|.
TGTGCCAGTTCACGGAAGGGAGGCAATCAGCCCCAGCATTTT
CASSRKGGNQPQHF
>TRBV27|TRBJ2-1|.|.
TGTGCCAGCAGTCCTAGGTACCTACCGCAGTTCTTC
CASSPRYLPQFF
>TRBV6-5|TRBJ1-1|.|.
TGTGCCAGCAGTTACAAGAGTAACACTGAAGCTTTCTTT
CASSYKSNTEAFF
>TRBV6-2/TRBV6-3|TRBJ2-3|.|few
TGTGCCAGCAGCTCCGGGACCACCGTCACAGATACGCAGTATTTT
CASSSGTTVTDTQYF
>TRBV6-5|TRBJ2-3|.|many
TGTGCCAGCAGTTACTCTTTAGGGGGAGATACGCAGTATTTT
CASSYSLGGDTQYF
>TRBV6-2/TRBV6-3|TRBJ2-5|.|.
TGTGCCAGCAGTTACTCGAAAGGCCAGATACAAGAGACCCAGTACTTC
CASSYSKGQIQETQYF
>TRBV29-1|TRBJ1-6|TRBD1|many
TGCAGCACACAAGGGGGCCAGGGGGCCAAATCACCCCTCCACTTT
CSTQGGQGAKSPLHF
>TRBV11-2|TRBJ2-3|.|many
TGTGCCAGCAGCTTACGGGCAGGACCCACAGATACGCAGTATTTT
CASSLRAGPTDTQYF
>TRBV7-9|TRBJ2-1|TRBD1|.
TGTGCCAGCAGCCGCCCGGGACAGGGCGGTGAGCAGTTCTTC
CASSRPGQGGEQFF
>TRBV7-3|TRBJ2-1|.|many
TGTGCCAGCAGCTCTCCAGACAGAGCGGATGAGCAGTTCTTC
CASSSPDRADEQFF
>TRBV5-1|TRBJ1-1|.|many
TGCGCCAGCAGCTGGGGGACTGAAGCTTTCTTT
CASSWGTEAFF
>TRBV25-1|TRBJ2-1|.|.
TGTGCCAGCAGTGAATCGGGCGCCTACAATGAGCAGTTCTTC
CASSESGAYNEQFF
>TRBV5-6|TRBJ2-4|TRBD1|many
TGTGCCAGCAGCCCGGCCCCGACAGGGGGACGTGACATTCAGTACTTC
CASSPAPTGGRDIQYF
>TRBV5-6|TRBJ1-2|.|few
TGTGCCAGCAGCTCCGGGACGGCAAGCACCTATGGCTACACCTTC
CASSSGTASTYGYTF
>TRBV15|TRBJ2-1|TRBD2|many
TGTGCCACCAGCAGCCCTGGGCTAGCGGGAGTTCTCGACAATGAGCAGTTCTTC
CATSSPGLAGVLDNEQFF
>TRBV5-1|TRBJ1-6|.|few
TGCGCCAGCAGCTTGGCTGGGACATCTTATAATTCACCCCTCCACTTT
CASSLAGTSYNSPLHF